This T cell receptor (beta chain) was sequenced in a study of CD8 T cells in Susac syndrome. The multiple sclerosis control group consisted of treatment-naive patients whose relapsing-remitting disease, which was either stable or active, fulfilled revised McDonald criteria. Both CD4+ and CD8+ T cells were negatively isolated, and TEMRA cells underwent FACS enrichment. With random hexamers, roughly 0.5 to 1 ug RNA was reverse transcribed. The TCR beta CDR3 was amplified by immunoSEQ multiplex PCR across 54 Vbeta, 13 Jbeta. From the immunoSEQ multiplex PCR reads, TCRdb called clonotypes with MiXCR, one entry per CDR3 protein. The sample has some 140,000 distinct CDR3 sequences, about 90% seen once; the top ten hold 0.24%. The CDR3 length is 15 residues. Trimming cost V 3 bases and J 5 bases; bases outside gene matches: 4. Germline CDR1 and CDR2: PRHDT and FYEKMQ (reference sequence).

This TCR derives from a human donor with multiple sclerosis. The chain employs TRBV13 and TRBJ1-4, with 9 bases lining up with TRBD1. Sequences were obtained from CD8+ T cells from PBMCs. In DNA form, the CDR3 reads TGTGCCAGCAGCTTGTCGACAGGGGGAAATGAAAAACTGTTTTTT. Residues: CASSLSTGGNEKLFF.